This T cell receptor beta chain was sequenced during a study of blood T cell repertoires in COVID-19. Whole-study context: Both acute and convalescent COVID-19 samples were obtained from the United States, Italy and Spain. T cells, B-cell-depleted T cells, or PBMCs provided the cDNA or gDNA that served as material.

In the study's own analysis: Estimation of nucleated cell counts relied on the amplification of reference gene primers. The data were produced by immunoSEQ multiplex PCR, yet TCRdb's version contains in-frame clones alone and is incomplete. V and J calls and clone size come straight from that table; D and trimming were deduced from the DNA. The sample has fewer than 200,000 clones, 87% seen once. The V end was cut by 0 bases, the J end by 7 bases, with 13 bases between. CDR1 and CDR2 (germline): SGHVS, FQNEAQ. The CDR3 sequence is 15 residues long. Seattle cases were enrolled at active infection and followed longitudinally.

The chain carries TRBV7-8 and TRBJ2-1; possibly TRBD1 for D (6 bases). What was sequenced was peripheral blood. The sequence was collected from a woman in her 70s with COVID-19, enrolled during active disease. As DNA, the CDR3 is TGTGCCAGCAGCTTAGCGCCAGGGGATCGGAATGAGCAGTTCTTC. Encoded protein: CASSLAPGDRNEQFF.